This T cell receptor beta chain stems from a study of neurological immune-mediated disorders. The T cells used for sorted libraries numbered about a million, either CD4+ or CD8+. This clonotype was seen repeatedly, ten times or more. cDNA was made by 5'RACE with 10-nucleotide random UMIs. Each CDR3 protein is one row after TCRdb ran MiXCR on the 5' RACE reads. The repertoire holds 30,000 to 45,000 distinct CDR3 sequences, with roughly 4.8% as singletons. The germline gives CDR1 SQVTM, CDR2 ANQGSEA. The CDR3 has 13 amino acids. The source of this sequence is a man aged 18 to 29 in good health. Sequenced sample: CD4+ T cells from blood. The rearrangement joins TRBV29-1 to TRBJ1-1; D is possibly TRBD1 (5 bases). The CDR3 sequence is CGGGNLRNTEAFF. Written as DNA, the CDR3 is TGCGGGGGGGGAAACCTAAGGAACACTGAAGCTTTCTTT.